A single sample is the source of the 26 T cell receptor beta chains below, sequenced in a study of OX40 agonist ivuxolimab in advanced cancers. Sequencing was performed with immunoSEQ multiplex PCR; in TCRdb, only in-frame clones are kept and a portion is missing. The table lists fewer than 60,000 clones, roughly nine tenths of them singletons. The sample was CD4+ or CD8+ T cells sorted from blood, taken in a trial of the OX40 agonist ivuxolimab. Receptors originate from an adult with an advanced solid tumor such as melanoma, head and neck, liver or kidney cancer.

The genes are TRBV7-2 and TRBJ1-2, with a tentative D call TRBD1 (5 bases). This CDR3 has 12 residues. Trimming took off 1 base at V and 7 bases at J, with 7 bases between the two ends. The germline gives CDR1 SGHTA, CDR2 FQGNSA. The CDR3 spells CASSLVGLGYTF. The CDR3 nucleotides read TGTGCCAGCAGCTTAGTGGGGCTTGGCTACACCTTC. Drawing the rest from reference TRBV7-2 and TRBJ1-2, the complete variable domain is GAGVSQSPSNKVTEKGKDVELRCDPISGHTALYWYRQSLGQGLEFLIYFQGNSAPDKSGLPSDRFSAERTGGSVSTLTIQRTQQEDSAVYLCASSLVGLGYTFGSGTRLTVV.

This chain connects TRBV27 to TRBJ2-2, with 8 bases matching TRBD2. This CDR3 has 14 residues. Germline V CDR1 and CDR2: MNHEY, SMNVEV (reference sequence). Trimming took 7 bases from V and 6 from J; bases not matched to a gene: 7. The CDR3 sequence: CASKSGRGSGELFF. As DNA, the CDR3 is TGTGCCAGCAAAAGCGGGAGAGGGTCCGGGGAGCTGTTTTTT.

The rearrangement links TRBV19 to TRBJ2-1; 7 nucleotides agree with TRBD2. With V trimmed by 6 bases and J by 8 bases, 22 bases remained unmatched. The CDR3 consists of 18 residues. Germline CDR1 and CDR2: LNHDA and SQIVND (reference sequence). CDR3: CASSNSRGWEGPRDEQFF. Written as DNA, the CDR3 is TGTGCCAGTAGCAACTCCCGGGGATGGGAGGGCCCTCGTGATGAGCAGTTCTTC.

The rearrangement links TRBV6-5 to TRBJ1-4; unclear D gene. This CDR3 has 15 residues. Trimming removed 6 bases from V and 3 bases from J, with 14 bases in between. Germline values: CDR1 MNHEY, CDR2 SVGAGI. The CDR3 DNA sequence: TGTGCCAGCAGATCCCTGGGGTTGCCTAATGAAAAACTGTTTTTT. Protein sequence: CASRSLGLPNEKLFF.

The J gene is TRBJ2-7, the V gene TRBV5-1; the match to TRBD2 covers 13 bases. The V gene's germline CDR1 is SGHRS and CDR2 YFSETQ. The CDR3 extends over 15 amino acids. Trimming cost V 4 bases and J 6 bases; bases outside gene matches: 7. CDR3 residues: CASSGQTSGRSEQYF. CDR3 nucleotide sequence: TGCGCCAGCAGCGGACAGACTAGCGGGAGGTCCGAGCAGTACTTC.

J is TRBJ1-2 and V is TRBV4-1; D remains ambiguous. The V end lost 0 bases, the J end lost 2 bases, and 7 bases lay between the germline ends. CDR3 length: 14 amino acids. Germline CDR1 MGHRA, CDR2 YSYEKL. The CDR3 bases are TGCGCCAGCAGCCAAGATGGAGGAAACTATGGCTACACCTTC. It codes for CASSQDGGNYGYTF.

This chain connects TRBV25-1 to TRBJ1-3; D is unclear. The CDR3 totals 16 residues. Trimming removed 0 bases at V and 2 bases at J, with 11 bases between. Germline V gives CDR1 MGHDK, CDR2 SYGVNS. CDR3: CASSEYIGGAGNTIYF. CDR3 sequence (DNA): TGTGCCAGCAGTGAATATATAGGTGGGGCTGGAAACACCATATATTTT.

The chain employs TRBV27 and TRBJ2-2, with D perhaps matching TRBD1 (5 bases). The CDR3 loop spans 15 amino acids. CDR1 and CDR2 from the germline V gene are MNHEY and SMNVEV (reference sequence). Trimming took 5 bases from V and 7 from J, leaving 17 bases between them. The CDR3 bases are TGTGCCAGCAGTCTACAACCCCAGGGTTTCGGGGAGCTGTTTTTT. This translates into CASSLQPQGFGELFF.

V gene TRBV18 combines with J gene TRBJ1-2; perhaps TRBD1 as D (5 bases). V dropped 4 bases and J dropped 8 bases, with 17 bases sitting between them. The CDR3 spans 14 residues. CDR1 is KGHSH, CDR2 LQKENI, per germline. CDR3 region: CASSRDRQGKGYTF. DNA of the CDR3: TGTGCCAGCTCACGGGATAGGCAGGGAAAAGGCTACACCTTC.

This chain uses TRBV19 with TRBJ2-1; D remains unclear. CDR1 and CDR2 from the germline V gene are LNHDA and SQIVND (reference sequence). V lost 4 bases and J 1 base, leaving 8 bases between the germline ends. This CDR3 is built from 14 residues. CDR3 sequence: CASSTRPSYNEQFF. CDR3 sequence (DNA): TGTGCCAGTAGTACCCGGCCTTCCTACAATGAGCAGTTCTTC.

The rearrangement joins TRBV7-2 to TRBJ2-7; 12 bases agree with TRBD2. CDR1 and CDR2 (germline): SGHTA, FQGNSA. The CDR3 loop spans 15 amino acids. J was trimmed by 2 bases and V by 6 bases; bases with no gene match: 5. CDR3 bases: TGTGCCAGCAGGGTGACTAGCGGGGGTACCTACGAGCAGTACTTC. Its translation: CASRVTSGGTYEQYF. Variable domain in full (rest from reference TRBV7-2 and TRBJ2-7): GAGVSQSPSNKVTEKGKDVELRCDPISGHTALYWYRQSLGQGLEFLIYFQGNSAPDKSGLPSDRFSAERTGGSVSTLTIQRTQQEDSAVYLCASRVTSGGTYEQYFGPGTRLTVT.

This clone appeared once. This chain connects TRBV27 to TRBJ1-5; D is perhaps TRBD1 (5 bases). This CDR3 has 16 amino acids. The germline V gene has CDR1 MNHEY and CDR2 SMNVEV (reference sequence). The germline V and J ends were trimmed by 4 bases and 7 bases, with 20 bases remaining between them. The CDR3 nucleotides are TGTGCCAGCAGTTCGATGGTGGTGGGGGGACGGCAGCCCCAGCATTTT. The encoded protein is CASSSMVVGGRQPQHF.

CDR3 region: CATQGSGNTIYF. DNA of the CDR3: TGTGCCACGCAGGGCTCTGGAAACACCATATATTTT. The chain recombines TRBV6-6 with TRBJ1-3; tentative D call: TRBD1 (5 bases). Trimming removed 10 bases from V and 0 bases from J, with 7 bases in between. The CDR3 is 12 amino acids. Germline assignment: CDR1 MNHNY and CDR2 SVGAGI (reference sequence).

The chain recombines TRBV7-2 with TRBJ2-5, with D tentatively TRBD2 (5 bases). The V and J ends lost 1 base and 6 bases respectively, with 18 bases between them. Germline lookup yields CDR1 SGHTA and CDR2 FQGNSA. The CDR3 is 16 amino acids. The CDR3 loop is CASSLGSGSGEKTQYF. The CDR3 DNA is TGTGCCAGCAGCTTAGGAAGTGGGAGTGGGGAGAAGACCCAGTACTTC.

The chain uses TRBV6-1 and TRBJ2-4; TRBD1 or TRBD2 may be the D gene (7 bases each). CDR1 is MNHNS and CDR2 is SASEGT in the germline V gene. The CDR3 totals 15 residues. The V gene lost 6 bases and the J gene lost 6 bases, with 18 bases spanning the gap. CDR3 amino acids: CASRSDRASGNIQYF. CDR3 bases: TGTGCCAGCAGGAGCGACAGGGCTAGCGGAAACATTCAGTACTTC.

The chain employs TRBV11-2 and TRBJ2-1; D gene uncertain. Germline CDR1 SGHAT, CDR2 FQNNGV. The CDR3 is made up of 14 amino acids. The V end was cut by 2 bases, the J end by 2 bases, with 7 bases between. The CDR3 here is CASSLRSAYNEQFF. Here the CDR3 DNA reads TGTGCCAGCAGCTTAAGGTCAGCCTACAATGAGCAGTTCTTC.

The chain employs TRBV11-2 and TRBJ2-3; 12 bases are a match to TRBD2. V gave up 5 bases and J gave up 3 bases; unmatched junction bases: 12. Germline CDR1 and CDR2: SGHAT and FQNNGV. The CDR3 loop spans 18 amino acids. CDR3 nucleotide sequence: TGTGCCAGCAGCCCGACTAGCGGGAGTAAGGCCACGACAGATACGCAGTATTTT. This gives the protein CASSPTSGSKATTDTQYF.

V gene TRBV5-1 combines with J gene TRBJ2-5; 7 bases agree with TRBD2. Losses at the gene ends were 3 bases for V and 9 bases for J; bases not matched to a gene: 14. Germline V gene sequence: CDR1 SGHRS, CDR2 YFSETQ. CDR3 size: 15 residues. The CDR3 sequence: CASSYGTNQEMSQYF. CDR3 nucleotides: TGCGCCAGCAGCTATGGGACTAATCAAGAGATGTCCCAGTACTTC.

V gene TRBV28 combines with J gene TRBJ2-7, with a tentative D call TRBD2 (5 bases). CDR1 and CDR2 from the germline V gene are MDHEN and SYDVKM. This CDR3 has 13 residues. The V end lost 6 bases, the J end lost 3 bases, and 12 bases lay between the germline ends. The CDR3 protein is CASRKGLNYEQYF. The CDR3 DNA is TGTGCCAGCAGAAAAGGACTTAACTACGAGCAGTACTTC.

The rearrangement joins TRBV5-8 to TRBJ2-2, with D possibly TRBD2 on 6 matching bases. CDR3 length: 16 amino acids. The germline V gene has CDR1 SGHTS and CDR2 YDEGEE. V lost 3 bases to trimming and J lost 5 bases, with 17 bases between them. The CDR3 reads CASSSGLADDTGELFF. The CDR3 region has the DNA TGTGCCAGCAGCTCTGGCTTAGCGGACGATACCGGGGAGCTGTTTTTT.

The chain recombines TRBV30 with TRBJ2-5; D unclear. V lost 3 bases to trimming and J lost 2 bases, with 4 bases between them. The CDR3 runs to 11 residues. Per the germline V gene, CDR1 is GTSNPN and CDR2 is SVGIG (reference sequence). This CDR3 reads CAWRGQETQYF. In DNA form, the CDR3 reads TGTGCCTGGAGGGGGCAAGAGACCCAGTACTTC.

V and J are TRBV7-2 and TRBJ2-1; D is possibly TRBD1 (8 bases). The CDR3 spans 16 residues. CDR1 is SGHTA, CDR2 FQGNSA, per germline. Trimming took 4 bases from V and 0 from J, leaving 13 bases between them. The chain's CDR3 is CASSWTGTTSYNEQFF. CDR3 DNA sequence: TGTGCCAGCAGCTGGACAGGGACTACCTCCTACAATGAGCAGTTCTTC.

The rearrangement links TRBV2 to TRBJ2-5, with 10 positions matching TRBD2. The CDR3 loop spans 15 amino acids. CDR1 is SNHLY and CDR2 is FYNNEI in the germline V gene. Unmatched junction bases numbered 9, after V lost 6 bases and J lost 5 bases. Here the CDR3 DNA reads TGTGCCAGCAGCAGTCTAGCGGGAGTCCAGGAGACCCAGTACTTC. Translating it yields CASSSLAGVQETQYF.

CDR3: CASSLGGGQETQYF. Written as DNA, the CDR3 is TGCGCCAGCAGCTTGGGCGGCGGCCAAGAGACCCAGTACTTC. J is TRBJ2-5 and V is TRBV5-1; D not resolved. The CDR3 contains 14 residues. V shed 0 bases and J shed 1 base, with 7 bases lying between them. Per the germline V gene, CDR1 is SGHRS and CDR2 is YFSETQ. Complete variable domain (other parts from reference TRBV5-1 and TRBJ2-5): KAGVTQTPRYLIKTRGQQVTLSCSPISGHRSVSWYQQTPGQGLQFLFEYFSETQRNKGNFPGRFSGRQFSNSRSEMNVSTLELGDSALYLCASSLGGGQETQYFGPGTRLLVL.

This chain joins TRBV7-2 and TRBJ2-1, with D possibly being TRBD2 (5 bases). CDR3 size: 15 residues. V was clipped by 2 bases and J by 7 bases, with 15 bases between them. CDR1 is SGHTA and CDR2 is FQGNSA in the germline V gene. This CDR3 reads CASSLSEGRWNEQFF. Written as DNA, the CDR3 is TGTGCCAGCAGCTTATCCGAGGGCCGGTGGAATGAGCAGTTCTTC.

The sample holds one count of this clone. The chain couples TRBV7-3 to TRBJ2-2; the D is unclear. V was shortened by 0 bases and J by 7 bases, with 6 bases between the two germline ends. The germline gives CDR1 SGHTA, CDR2 FQGTGA. The CDR3 covers 13 residues. In nucleotides, the CDR3 is TGTGCCAGCAGCTTAACGTCCAGCGGGGAGCTGTTTTTT. This encodes CASSLTSSGELFF. The full variable domain, its missing parts supplied by reference TRBV7-3 and TRBJ2-2, is GAGVSQTPSNKVTEKGKYVELRCDPISGHTALYWYRQSLGQGPEFLIYFQGTGAADDSGLPNDRFFAVRPEGSVSTLKIQRTERGDSAVYLCASSLTSSGELFFGEGSRLTVL.